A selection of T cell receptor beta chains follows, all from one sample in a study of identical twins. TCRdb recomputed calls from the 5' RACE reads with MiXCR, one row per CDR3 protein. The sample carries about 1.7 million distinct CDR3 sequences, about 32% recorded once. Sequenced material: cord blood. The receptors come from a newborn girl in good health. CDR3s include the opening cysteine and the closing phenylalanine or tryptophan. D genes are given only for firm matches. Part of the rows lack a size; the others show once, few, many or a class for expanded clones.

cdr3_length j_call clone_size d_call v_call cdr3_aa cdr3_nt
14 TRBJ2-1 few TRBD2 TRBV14 CASSQKRDYLPQFF TGTGCCAGCAGCCAAAAGCGGGACTACTTACCTCAGTTCTTC
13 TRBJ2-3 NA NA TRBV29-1 CSVSPSGTDTQYF TGCAGCGTTTCCCCCTCCGGCACAGATACGCAGTATTTT
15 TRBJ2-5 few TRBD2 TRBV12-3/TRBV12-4 CASRRTSGGPETQYF TGTGCCAGCAGGCGGACTAGCGGGGGACCAGAGACCCAGTACTTC
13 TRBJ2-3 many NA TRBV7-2 CASSLVGLDTQYF TGTGCCAGCAGCTTAGTAGGGTTAGATACGCAGTATTTT
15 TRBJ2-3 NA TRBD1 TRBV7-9 CASSYRDRVTDTQYF TGTGCCAGCAGCTACCGGGACAGGGTTACAGATACGCAGTATTTT
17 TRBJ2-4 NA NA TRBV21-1 CASSTSTGASRKNIQYF TGTGCCAGCAGCACCTCGACAGGGGCTAGCCGAAAAAACATTCAGTACTTC
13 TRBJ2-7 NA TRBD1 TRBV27 CASSWDRYNEQYF TGTGCCAGCAGTTGGGACAGGTACAATGAGCAGTACTTC
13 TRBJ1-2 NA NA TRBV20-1 CSARPRINYDYTF TGCAGTGCTAGGCCCCGGATTAACTATGACTACACCTTC
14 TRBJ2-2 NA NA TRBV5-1 CASSLDQWGNELFF TGCGCCAGCAGCTTGGACCAGTGGGGAAACGAGCTGTTTTTT
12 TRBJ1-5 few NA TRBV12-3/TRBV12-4 CASSPKLQPQHF TGTGCCAGCAGCCCGAAATTGCAGCCCCAGCATTTT
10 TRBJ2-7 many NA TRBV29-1 CSVLLGEQYF TGCAGCGTTCTATTAGGCGAGCAGTACTTC
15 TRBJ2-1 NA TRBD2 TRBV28 CASSNLRTSSNEQFF TGTGCCAGCAGTAACCTTAGGACTAGCAGTAATGAGCAGTTCTTC
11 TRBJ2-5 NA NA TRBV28 CASRDEETQYF TGTGCCAGCAGGGACGAAGAGACCCAGTACTTC
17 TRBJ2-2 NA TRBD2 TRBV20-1 CSARDSAFSSGRRELFF TGCAGTGCTAGAGATTCCGCCTTTTCTAGCGGCCGAAGGGAGCTGTTTTTT
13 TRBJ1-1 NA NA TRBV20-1 CSARDTRNTEAFF TGCAGTGCTAGAGATACAAGGAACACTGAAGCTTTCTTT
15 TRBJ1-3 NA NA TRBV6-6 CASSPDRTAGNTIYF TGTGCCAGCAGCCCCGACCGGACAGCTGGAAACACCATATATTTT
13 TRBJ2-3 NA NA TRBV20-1 CSALQGETDTQYF TGCAGTGCATTACAGGGCGAGACAGATACGCAGTATTTT
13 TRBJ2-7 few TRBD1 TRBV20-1 CSARGDSTYEQYF TGCAGTGCTAGAGGGGACAGCACCTACGAGCAGTACTTC
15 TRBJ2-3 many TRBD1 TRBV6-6 CASSSQGTGTDTQYF TGTGCCAGCAGTTCACAGGGGACCGGCACAGATACGCAGTATTTT
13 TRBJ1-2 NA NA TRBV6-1 CASWGTANYGYTF TGTGCCAGCTGGGGGACTGCTAACTATGGCTACACCTTC
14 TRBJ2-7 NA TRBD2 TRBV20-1 CSVWTSGIISEQYF TGCAGTGTTTGGACTAGCGGGATTATCAGCGAGCAGTACTTC
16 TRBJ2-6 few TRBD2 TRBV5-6 CASRLAGGSGANVLTF TGTGCCAGCCGCTTGGCGGGGGGCTCTGGGGCCAACGTCCTGACTTTC
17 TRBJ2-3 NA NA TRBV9 CASSHQGGLSGEDTQYF TGTGCCAGCAGCCACCAAGGAGGACTCTCAGGAGAAGATACGCAGTATTTT
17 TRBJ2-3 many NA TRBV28 CASSLWSALTSTDTQYF TGTGCCAGCAGTTTATGGTCAGCGCTGACTAGCACAGATACGCAGTATTTT
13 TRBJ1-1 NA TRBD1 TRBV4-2 CASSQVQGAEAFF TGTGCCAGCAGCCAAGTACAGGGGGCTGAAGCTTTCTTT
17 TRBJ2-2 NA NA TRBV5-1 CASSWRIFGGGTGELFF TGCGCCAGCAGCTGGAGGATCTTCGGGGGAGGAACCGGGGAGCTGTTTTTT
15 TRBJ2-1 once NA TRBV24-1 CATSDLGQPNNEQFF TGTGCCACCAGTGATTTGGGGCAGCCTAACAATGAGCAGTTCTTC
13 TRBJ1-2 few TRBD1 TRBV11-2 CASSPSGTGGYTF TGTGCCAGCAGCCCTAGCGGGACAGGAGGCTACACCTTC
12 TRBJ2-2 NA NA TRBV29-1 CSSEVGAGELFF TGCAGCTCTGAAGTGGGGGCCGGGGAGCTGTTTTTT
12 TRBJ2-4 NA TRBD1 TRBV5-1 CASSLAGTGSYF TGCGCCAGCAGCTTGGCCGGGACAGGGTCGTACTTC
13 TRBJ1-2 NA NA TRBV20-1 CSARAPVGDGYTF TGCAGTGCTAGAGCCCCGGTGGGGGATGGCTACACCTTC
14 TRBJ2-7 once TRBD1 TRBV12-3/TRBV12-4 CASSGTGAHNEQYF TGTGCCAGTAGTGGGACAGGCGCCCACAATGAGCAGTACTTC
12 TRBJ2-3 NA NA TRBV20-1 CSAPCRTDTQYF TGCAGTGCACCCTGTCGCACAGATACGCAGTATTTT
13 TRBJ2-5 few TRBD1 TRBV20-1 CSVMDRVGETQYF TGCAGTGTCATGGACAGGGTCGGGGAGACCCAGTACTTC
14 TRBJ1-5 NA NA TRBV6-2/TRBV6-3 CASSFEAPSRPQHF TGTGCCAGCAGTTTCGAGGCTCCGAGCCGGCCCCAGCATTTT
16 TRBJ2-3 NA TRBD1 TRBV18 CASSPVPGQGTDTQYF TGTGCCAGCTCACCCGTGCCGGGACAGGGCACAGATACGCAGTATTTT
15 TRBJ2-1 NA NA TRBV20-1 CSASRDPSSYNEQFF TGCAGTGCTAGCCGGGATCCAAGCTCCTACAATGAGCAGTTCTTC
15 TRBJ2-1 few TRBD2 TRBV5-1 CASSLESLAGGEQFF TGCGCCAGCAGCTTAGAGTCGCTAGCGGGAGGAGAGCAGTTCTTC
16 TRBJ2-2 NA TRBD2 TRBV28 CASSLASGRTTGELFF TGTGCCAGCAGTTTGGCTAGCGGGAGGACGACCGGGGAGCTGTTTTTT
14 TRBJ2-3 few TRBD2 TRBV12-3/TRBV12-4 CASTLAASTDTQYF TGTGCCAGCACCCTAGCGGCTAGCACAGATACGCAGTATTTT
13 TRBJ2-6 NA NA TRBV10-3 CAIKGSGANVLTF TGTGCCATCAAGGGCTCTGGGGCCAACGTCCTGACTTTC
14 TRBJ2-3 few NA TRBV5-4 CASSEGQRADTQYF TGTGCCAGCAGCGAGGGACAGCGGGCAGATACGCAGTATTTT
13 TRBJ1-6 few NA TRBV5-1 CASSQRDNPPLHF TGCGCCAGCAGCCAACGGGACAACCCACCCCTCCACTTT
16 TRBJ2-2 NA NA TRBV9 CASSPSLASATGELFF TGTGCCAGCAGCCCGAGTCTAGCCTCGGCCACCGGGGAGCTGTTTTTT
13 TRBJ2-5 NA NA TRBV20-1 CSANRGVQETQYF TGCAGTGCTAACCGGGGCGTCCAAGAGACCCAGTACTTC
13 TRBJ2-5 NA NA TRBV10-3 CAISEGPRETQYF TGTGCCATCAGTGAGGGCCCGCGGGAGACCCAGTACTTC
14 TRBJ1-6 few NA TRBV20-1 CSARIREKNSPLHF TGCAGTGCCAGAATAAGGGAGAAAAATTCACCCCTCCACTTT
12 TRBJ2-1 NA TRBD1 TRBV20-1 CSGRQGYNEQFF TGCAGTGGCCGACAGGGTTACAATGAGCAGTTCTTC
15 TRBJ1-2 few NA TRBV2 CASSPPRTANYGYTF TGTGCCAGCAGTCCTCCCAGGACAGCTAACTATGGCTACACCTTC
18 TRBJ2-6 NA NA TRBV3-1 CASSIRDRIYSGANVLTF TGTGCCAGCAGCATCCGGGACCGCATTTACTCTGGGGCCAACGTCCTGACTTTC
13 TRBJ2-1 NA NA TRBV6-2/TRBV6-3 CASSYGYQETQFF TGTGCCAGCAGTTATGGGTACCAAGAGACCCAGTTCTTC
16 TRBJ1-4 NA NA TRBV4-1 CASSQVVGQGREKLFF TGCGCCAGCAGCCAAGTTGTGGGGCAGGGGCGTGAAAAACTGTTTTTT
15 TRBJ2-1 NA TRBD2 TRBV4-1 CASASRLAGGNEQFF TGCGCCAGCGCTTCAAGACTAGCGGGAGGCAATGAGCAGTTCTTC
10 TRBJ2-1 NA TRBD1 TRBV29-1 CNNRGREQFF TGCAACAACAGGGGGCGTGAGCAGTTCTTC
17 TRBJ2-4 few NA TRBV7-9 CASSHSRTAIAKNIQYF TGTGCCAGCAGCCACTCAAGGACGGCAATAGCCAAAAACATTCAGTACTTC